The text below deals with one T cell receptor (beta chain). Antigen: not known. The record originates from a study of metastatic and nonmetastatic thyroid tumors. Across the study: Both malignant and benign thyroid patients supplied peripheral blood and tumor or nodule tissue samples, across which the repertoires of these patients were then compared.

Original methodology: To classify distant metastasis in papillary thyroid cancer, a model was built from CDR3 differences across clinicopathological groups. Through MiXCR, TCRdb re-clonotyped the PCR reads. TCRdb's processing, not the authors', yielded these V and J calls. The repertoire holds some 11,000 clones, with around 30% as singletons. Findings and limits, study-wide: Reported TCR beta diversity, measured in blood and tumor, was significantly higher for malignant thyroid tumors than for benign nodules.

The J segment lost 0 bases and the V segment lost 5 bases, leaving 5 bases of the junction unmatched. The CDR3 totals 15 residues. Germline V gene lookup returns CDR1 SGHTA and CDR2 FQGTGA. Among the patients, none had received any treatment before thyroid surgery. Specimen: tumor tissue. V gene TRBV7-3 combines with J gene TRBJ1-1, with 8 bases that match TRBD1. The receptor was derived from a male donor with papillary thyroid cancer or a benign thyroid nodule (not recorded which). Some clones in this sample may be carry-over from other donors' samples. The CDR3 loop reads CASSLQGGVNTEAFF. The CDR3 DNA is TGTGCCAGCAGCCTACAGGGGGGGGTGAACACTGAAGCTTTCTTT.